This T cell receptor (beta chain) was sequenced during a study of blood T cells in healthy people across ages. Caucasian, healthy and from Russia, the donors were aged between 6 and 90. Peripheral blood samples of 9 to 10 milliliters were drawn from each donor. This CDR3 contains 22 residues. CDR1 is MNHEY and CDR2 is SVGAGI in the germline V gene. Trimming removed 4 bases from V and 6 bases from J, with 37 bases in between. A remark on this clonotype: Its antigen is as yet unknown.

Next came a second PCR, run for 7 to 11 cycles, which used a sample-barcoded 5' primer along with a J-beta primer mix. No fewer than 2.5 million CDR3-containing paired-end reads came from each sample. From the 5' RACE reads, TCRdb called clonotypes with MiXCR, one entry per CDR3 protein. The table shows hundreds of thousands of distinct CDR3 sequences, with 49% occurring only once. Study-wide results and limits: Naive and antigen-experienced cells could not be conclusively compared, given unsorted PBMCs.

This chain joins TRBV6-5 and TRBJ2-1; D possibly corresponds to TRBD2 (7 bases). The source material was blood. This receptor was obtained from a woman between 55 and 75 years old in good health. CDR3 residues: CASSSPDTRMRGMAGAGNEQFF. CDR3 bases: TGTGCCAGCAGTTCCCCCGACACCCGTATGAGGGGTATGGCGGGGGCGGGCAATGAGCAGTTCTTC.